Listed below are T cell receptor beta chains from one sample, sequenced in a study of T-cell memory formation after mild COVID-19. MiXCR, run by TCRdb on the 5' RACE reads, gives a single entry per CDR3 protein. The table has roughly 150,000 distinct CDR3 sequences, 14% seen once. The sequencing input was PBMCs or a T cell subset sorted from them (not recorded which). Source of these receptors: an adult woman who had mild COVID-19 (a few samples of this study predate the infection). Cell type and time point are not known. The CDR3 runs from the conserved cysteine through the conserved F or W. The order of the fields is V gene, D gene, J gene, clone size, CDR3 protein, CDR3 DNA. A D gene is named only where the DNA matches it firmly. For some rows the clone size is stated as once, few or many, or as a class when expanded; others skip it.

V gene: TRBV29-1; D gene: TRBD2; J gene: TRBJ2-5; clone size: -; CDR3 protein: CSVGKGLAGGRETQYF; CDR3 DNA: TGCAGCGTGGGAAAGGGACTAGCGGGAGGTCGAGAGACCCAGTACTTC
V gene: TRBV11-1; D gene: -; J gene: TRBJ2-1; clone size: -; CDR3 protein: CASSLGGGRRHEQFF; CDR3 DNA: TGTGCCAGCAGCTTAGGAGGAGGGAGGCGGCATGAGCAGTTCTTC
V gene: TRBV20-1; D gene: TRBD2; J gene: TRBJ2-2; clone size: -; CDR3 protein: CSAREGTSANTGELFF; CDR3 DNA: TGCAGTGCTAGAGAGGGTACTAGCGCGAACACCGGGGAGCTGTTTTTT
V gene: TRBV7-2; D gene: TRBD2; J gene: TRBJ2-2; clone size: few; CDR3 protein: CASSPYLGIAGTGELFF; CDR3 DNA: TGTGCCAGCAGCCCTTACCTGGGGATAGCGGGGACCGGGGAGCTGTTTTTT
V gene: TRBV9; D gene: -; J gene: TRBJ2-1; clone size: few; CDR3 protein: CASTGGFSYNEQFF; CDR3 DNA: TGTGCCAGCACCGGTGGGTTCTCCTACAATGAGCAGTTCTTC
V gene: TRBV5-1; D gene: TRBD1; J gene: TRBJ2-3; clone size: -; CDR3 protein: CASSPGTGRGDTQYF; CDR3 DNA: TGCGCCAGCAGCCCCGGGACAGGTCGAGGAGATACGCAGTATTTT
V gene: TRBV10-3; D gene: -; J gene: TRBJ1-3; clone size: -; CDR3 protein: CAISDRDKITGNTIYF; CDR3 DNA: TGTGCCATCAGTGACCGGGACAAAATCACCGGAAACACCATATATTTT
V gene: TRBV5-1; D gene: TRBD1; J gene: TRBJ1-4; clone size: -; CDR3 protein: CASSSVEGQGYEKLFF; CDR3 DNA: TGCGCCAGCAGCTCAGTGGAGGGACAGGGATATGAAAAACTGTTTTTT
V gene: TRBV7-2; D gene: -; J gene: TRBJ2-3; clone size: -; CDR3 protein: CASSLSPPAVGDTQYF; CDR3 DNA: TGTGCCAGCAGCCTAAGTCCCCCGGCGGTAGGAGATACGCAGTATTTT
V gene: TRBV5-6; D gene: TRBD1; J gene: TRBJ2-7; clone size: many; CDR3 protein: CASSFTGGYDEQYF; CDR3 DNA: TGTGCCAGCAGCTTTACAGGGGGCTACGACGAGCAGTACTTC
V gene: TRBV12-3/TRBV12-4; D gene: TRBD1; J gene: TRBJ2-6; clone size: few; CDR3 protein: CASSLPRQGPFSGANVLTF; CDR3 DNA: TGTGCCAGCAGTCTACCCCGACAGGGGCCTTTCTCTGGGGCCAACGTCCTGACTTTC
V gene: TRBV29-1; D gene: -; J gene: TRBJ2-3; clone size: few; CDR3 protein: CSPLLGEDNTQYF; CDR3 DNA: TGCAGCCCACTCTTGGGGGAGGACAATACGCAGTATTTT
V gene: TRBV2; D gene: -; J gene: TRBJ2-2; clone size: -; CDR3 protein: CASSALARETGELFF; CDR3 DNA: TGTGCCAGCAGTGCTCTAGCACGGGAGACCGGGGAGCTGTTTTTT
V gene: TRBV15; D gene: TRBD1; J gene: TRBJ1-5; clone size: -; CDR3 protein: CATSRGDRGYNQPQHF; CDR3 DNA: TGTGCCACCAGCAGAGGGGACAGGGGCTACAATCAGCCCCAGCATTTT
V gene: TRBV6-2/TRBV6-3; D gene: -; J gene: TRBJ2-1; clone size: -; CDR3 protein: CASSYTSFYNEQFF; CDR3 DNA: TGTGCCAGCAGTTACACCAGCTTCTACAATGAGCAGTTCTTC
V gene: TRBV19; D gene: -; J gene: TRBJ1-2; clone size: few; CDR3 protein: CASMVGVHGYTF; CDR3 DNA: TGTGCCAGTATGGTAGGGGTCCATGGCTACACCTTC
V gene: TRBV3-1; D gene: TRBD1; J gene: TRBJ2-7; clone size: few; CDR3 protein: CASSQRPGQGIHEQYF; CDR3 DNA: TGTGCCAGCAGCCAAAGACCGGGACAGGGGATCCACGAGCAGTACTTC
V gene: TRBV6-5; D gene: TRBD2; J gene: TRBJ2-2; clone size: few; CDR3 protein: CASRSSGRAVGELFF; CDR3 DNA: TGTGCCAGCAGGTCTAGCGGGAGGGCCGTGGGGGAGCTGTTTTTT
V gene: TRBV27; D gene: -; J gene: TRBJ1-1; clone size: few; CDR3 protein: CSSHVLRGMNTEAFF; CDR3 DNA: TGTTCCAGCCACGTCCTGCGGGGTATGAACACTGAAGCTTTCTTT
V gene: TRBV7-2; D gene: -; J gene: TRBJ2-1; clone size: -; CDR3 protein: CASSPTSNEQFF; CDR3 DNA: TGTGCCAGCAGCCCCACTAGCAATGAGCAGTTCTTC
V gene: TRBV20-1; D gene: -; J gene: TRBJ1-1; clone size: few; CDR3 protein: CSAPTQDRLKAFF; CDR3 DNA: TGCAGTGCCCCCACCCAGGACAGACTCAAAGCTTTCTTT
V gene: TRBV9; D gene: TRBD2; J gene: TRBJ2-3; clone size: -; CDR3 protein: CASRGGATDTQYF; CDR3 DNA: TGTGCCAGCCGGGGAGGGGCAACAGATACGCAGTATTTT
V gene: TRBV5-1; D gene: -; J gene: TRBJ2-7; clone size: -; CDR3 protein: CASRTGYEQYF; CDR3 DNA: TGCGCCAGCCGCACAGGTTACGAGCAGTACTTC
V gene: TRBV12-3/TRBV12-4; D gene: -; J gene: TRBJ2-7; clone size: -; CDR3 protein: CASSLSPGNEQYF; CDR3 DNA: TGTGCCAGCAGTTTAAGTCCCGGGAACGAGCAGTACTTC
V gene: TRBV7-9; D gene: -; J gene: TRBJ2-1; clone size: -; CDR3 protein: CASSLSGAGGIYNEQFF; CDR3 DNA: TGTGCCAGCAGCCTCTCGGGGGCTGGGGGGATCTACAATGAGCAGTTCTTC
V gene: TRBV5-7; D gene: -; J gene: TRBJ2-5; clone size: few; CDR3 protein: CASSLGPETQYF; CDR3 DNA: TGTGCCAGCAGCTTGGGTCCAGAGACCCAGTACTTC
V gene: TRBV9; D gene: -; J gene: TRBJ2-1; clone size: -; CDR3 protein: CASSVDLSYEQFF; CDR3 DNA: TGTGCCAGCAGCGTAGACTTGTCATATGAGCAGTTCTTC
V gene: TRBV5-5; D gene: -; J gene: TRBJ2-7; clone size: -; CDR3 protein: CASSRSHRVISYEQYF; CDR3 DNA: TGTGCCAGCAGCCGTAGCCACAGGGTGATCTCCTACGAGCAGTACTTC
V gene: TRBV5-1; D gene: TRBD1; J gene: TRBJ2-1; clone size: few; CDR3 protein: CASSTGQGASNEQFF; CDR3 DNA: TGCGCCAGCAGCACGGGACAGGGGGCCTCCAATGAGCAGTTCTTC
V gene: TRBV5-5; D gene: -; J gene: TRBJ2-4; clone size: -; CDR3 protein: CASSLVPRQEHIQYF; CDR3 DNA: TGTGCCAGCAGCTTGGTTCCGAGACAGGAGCACATTCAGTACTTC
V gene: TRBV7-2; D gene: TRBD2; J gene: TRBJ2-7; clone size: -; CDR3 protein: CASSLAGGHHEQYF; CDR3 DNA: TGTGCCAGCAGCCTAGCGGGAGGCCACCACGAGCAGTACTTC
V gene: TRBV27; D gene: -; J gene: TRBJ1-1; clone size: -; CDR3 protein: CASRFGGTEAFF; CDR3 DNA: TGTGCCAGCCGGTTCGGGGGTACTGAAGCTTTCTTT
V gene: TRBV27; D gene: -; J gene: TRBJ2-5; clone size: few; CDR3 protein: CASSLLGAGKTQYF; CDR3 DNA: TGTGCCAGCAGTTTACTGGGGGCGGGGAAGACCCAGTACTTC
V gene: TRBV7-2; D gene: -; J gene: TRBJ2-7; clone size: -; CDR3 protein: CASSRKGGGTGTYEQYF; CDR3 DNA: TGTGCCAGCAGCCGAAAAGGGGGCGGGACGGGCACCTACGAGCAGTACTTC
V gene: TRBV7-9; D gene: -; J gene: TRBJ1-5; clone size: few; CDR3 protein: CASSPGGYSNQPQHF; CDR3 DNA: TGTGCCAGCAGTCCGGGGGGTTATAGCAATCAGCCCCAGCATTTT
V gene: TRBV12-3/TRBV12-4; D gene: -; J gene: TRBJ2-3; clone size: -; CDR3 protein: CASSHGGGRDTQYF; CDR3 DNA: TGTGCCAGCAGCCACGGAGGGGGGCGGGATACGCAGTATTTT
V gene: TRBV29-1; D gene: -; J gene: TRBJ2-7; clone size: few; CDR3 protein: CSAGWENYEQYF; CDR3 DNA: TGCAGTGCCGGGTGGGAAAACTACGAGCAGTACTTC
V gene: TRBV5-6; D gene: -; J gene: TRBJ2-5; clone size: -; CDR3 protein: CASSFFTGRGETQYF; CDR3 DNA: TGTGCCAGCAGCTTTTTCACGGGCAGGGGAGAGACCCAGTACTTC
V gene: TRBV20-1; D gene: TRBD2; J gene: TRBJ2-1; clone size: -; CDR3 protein: CSAFSGLAGPTYNEQFF; CDR3 DNA: TGCAGTGCTTTCTCCGGACTAGCGGGCCCAACCTACAATGAGCAGTTCTTC
V gene: TRBV6-6; D gene: -; J gene: TRBJ1-1; clone size: -; CDR3 protein: CASSYLRETEAFF; CDR3 DNA: TGTGCCAGCAGTTACCTCCGGGAGACTGAAGCTTTCTTT
V gene: TRBV20-1; D gene: TRBD2; J gene: TRBJ2-3; clone size: few; CDR3 protein: CSSSGGQPMDTQYF; CDR3 DNA: TGCAGTTCTAGCGGGGGCCAACCAATGGATACGCAGTATTTT
V gene: TRBV29-1; D gene: TRBD2; J gene: TRBJ2-7; clone size: few; CDR3 protein: CRGGTDCGIRSYEQYF; CDR3 DNA: TGCAGGGGAGGGACCGATTGCGGGATCCGCTCCTACGAGCAGTACTTC